This T cell receptor (beta chain) was retrieved from a study of cytomegalovirus exposure and HLA in healthy donors. This clone showed up just a few times. Its antigen is unknown. Germline-derived CDR1 and CDR2 are GTSNPN and SVGIG (reference sequence). This CDR3 has 13 amino acids. Notes on the study in general: The study recorded 160 or so TCR beta chains that were cytomegalovirus-associated. Diagnosis of cytomegalovirus status made by the classifier reportedly showed high specificity and sensitivity.

Sequencing was performed with immunoSEQ multiplex PCR; in TCRdb, only in-frame clones are kept and a portion is missing. The sample includes 55,000 to 70,000 clones, roughly 90% of them seen just once. Sequenced input: PBMCs. This chain joins TRBV30 and TRBJ1-2, with D uncertain. The receptor was isolated from a woman in her twenties or thirties in good health and CMV-seronegative. The CDR3 loop is CAREVVANYGYTF. The CDR3 DNA follows: TGTGCAAGGGAGGTAGTCGCTAACTATGGCTACACCTTC.